Listed below are T cell receptor beta chains from one sample, sequenced in a study of blood T cells in healthy people across ages. TCRdb passed the 5' RACE reads through MiXCR, listing each CDR3 protein once. The table has 1 million or so distinct CDR3 sequences, 25% seen once. The sample was also linked to a second study, of T cells of mothers and their children.

The sample was blood. These receptors all come from a girl aged 2-10 years in good health. Both conserved end residues are part of each CDR3. A D gene is named only where the DNA matches it firmly. Expanded clones get a size class; other rows say once, few or many, or leave the size out.

j_call | v_call | d_call | clone_size | cdr3_aa | cdr3_nt
TRBJ2-3 | TRBV5-1 | NA | NA | CASSLDTSSTDTQYF | TGCGCCAGCAGCTTGGACACTTCTAGCACAGATACGCAGTATTTT
TRBJ1-2 | TRBV4-3 | NA | few | CASSQDERKVFYGYTF | TGCGCCAGCAGCCAAGATGAGCGCAAGGTCTTTTATGGCTACACCTTC
TRBJ1-5 | TRBV19 | TRBD1 | NA | CASSGTVDQPQHF | TGTGCCAGTAGTGGGACAGTCGATCAGCCCCAGCATTTT
TRBJ2-7 | TRBV2 | TRBD1 | NA | CASKGQEYEQYF | TGCGCCAGCAAGGGACAGGAGTACGAGCAGTACTTC
TRBJ2-7 | TRBV20-1 | TRBD2 | few | CSAVPLAGESYEQYF | TGCAGTGCGGTCCCCCTAGCGGGGGAATCCTACGAGCAGTACTTC
TRBJ2-2 | TRBV27 | NA | few | CASSHTGDRELFF | TGTGCCAGCAGTCACACCGGAGACCGGGAGCTGTTTTTT
TRBJ1-1 | TRBV28 | TRBD1 | NA | CASTMADRDTEAFF | TGTGCCAGCACCATGGCGGACAGGGACACTGAAGCTTTCTTT
TRBJ2-5 | TRBV7-3 | TRBD2 | few | CASSSLAGGTKTQYF | TGTGCCAGCAGCTCCCTAGCGGGAGGGACAAAGACCCAGTACTTC
TRBJ2-5 | TRBV21-1 | NA | few | CASSGLGVGETQYF | TGTGCCAGCAGCGGGCTAGGCGTCGGAGAGACCCAGTACTTC
TRBJ1-1 | TRBV12-3/TRBV12-4 | NA | few | CASGGPPNTEAFF | TGTGCCAGCGGGGGACCTCCGAACACTGAAGCTTTCTTT
TRBJ2-1 | TRBV2 | TRBD2 | few | CATTSGRNNEQFF | TGTGCCACCACTAGCGGGAGAAACAATGAGCAGTTCTTC
TRBJ1-2 | TRBV7-9 | NA | NA | CAGIERDGYTF | TGTGCCGGAATTGAAAGGGATGGCTACACCTTC
TRBJ1-1 | TRBV29-1 | NA | NA | CSGSGGMNTEAFF | TGCAGCGGGAGCGGTGGGATGAACACTGAAGCTTTCTTT
TRBJ2-2 | TRBV24-1 | NA | few | CATSDLWANTGELFF | TGTGCCACCAGTGATTTGTGGGCGAACACCGGGGAGCTGTTTTTT
TRBJ2-5 | TRBV28 | NA | NA | CASSPLFGQETQYF | TGTGCCAGCAGCCCGCTCTTTGGGCAAGAGACCCAGTACTTC
TRBJ2-1 | TRBV6-2/TRBV6-3 | NA | NA | CASSDPAKTEYNEQFF | TGTGCCAGCAGTGACCCCGCAAAGACTGAATACAATGAGCAGTTCTTC
TRBJ1-4 | TRBV14 | TRBD1 | NA | CASSQDRAGGREKLFF | TGTGCCAGCAGCCAAGATCGCGCAGGGGGCCGTGAAAAACTGTTTTTT
TRBJ2-7 | TRBV27 | TRBD2 | few | CASSSELAGVAGEQYF | TGTGCCAGCAGTTCTGAACTAGCGGGAGTAGCGGGCGAGCAGTACTTC
TRBJ1-5 | TRBV20-1 | TRBD1 | few | CSGGTGPDQPQHF | TGCAGTGGGGGGACAGGGCCAGATCAGCCCCAGCATTTT
TRBJ2-7 | TRBV6-1 | NA | few | CASSGMNKIYEQYF | TGTGCCAGCAGTGGAATGAATAAGATCTACGAGCAGTACTTC